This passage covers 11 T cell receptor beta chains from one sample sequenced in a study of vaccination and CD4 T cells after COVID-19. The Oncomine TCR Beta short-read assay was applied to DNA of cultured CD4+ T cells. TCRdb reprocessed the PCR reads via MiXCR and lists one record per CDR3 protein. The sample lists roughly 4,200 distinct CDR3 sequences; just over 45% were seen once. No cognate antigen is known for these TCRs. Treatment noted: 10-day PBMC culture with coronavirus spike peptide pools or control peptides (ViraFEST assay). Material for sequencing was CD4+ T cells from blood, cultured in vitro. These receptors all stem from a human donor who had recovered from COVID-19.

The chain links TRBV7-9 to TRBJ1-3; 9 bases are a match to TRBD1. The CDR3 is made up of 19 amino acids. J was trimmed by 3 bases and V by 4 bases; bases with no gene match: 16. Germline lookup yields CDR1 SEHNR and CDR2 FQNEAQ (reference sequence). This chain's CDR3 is CASSSPVGDRAIYGNTIYF. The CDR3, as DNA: TGTGCCAGCAGCTCCCCGGTCGGGGACAGGGCAATTTATGGAAACACCATATATTTT. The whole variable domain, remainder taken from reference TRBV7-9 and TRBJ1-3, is DTGVSQNPRHKITKRGQNVTFRCDPISEHNRLYWYRQTLGQGPEFLTYFQNEAQLEKSRLLSDRFSAERPKGSFSTLEIQRTEQGDSAMYLCASSSPVGDRAIYGNTIYFGEGSWLTVV.

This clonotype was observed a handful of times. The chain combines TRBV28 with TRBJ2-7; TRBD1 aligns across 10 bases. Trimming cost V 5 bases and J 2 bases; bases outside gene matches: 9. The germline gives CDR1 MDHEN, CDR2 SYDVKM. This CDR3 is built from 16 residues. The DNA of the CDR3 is TGTGCCAGCAGTATTTTACCGGGACAGGGGACCTACGAGCAGTACTTC. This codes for CASSILPGQGTYEQYF.

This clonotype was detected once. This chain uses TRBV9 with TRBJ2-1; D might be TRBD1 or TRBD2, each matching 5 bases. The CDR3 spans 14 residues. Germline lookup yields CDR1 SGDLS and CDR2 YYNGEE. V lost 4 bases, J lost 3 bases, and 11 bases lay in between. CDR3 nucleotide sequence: TGTGCCAGCAGCCGGGACCAATTCTACAATGAGCAGTTCTTC. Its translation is CASSRDQFYNEQFF.

The CDR3 protein is CASSFSPGTYEQYF. CDR3 nucleotides: TGTGCCAGCAGCTTCTCCCCGGGGACCTACGAGCAGTACTTC. V gene TRBV5-5 combines with J gene TRBJ2-7; tentatively, D is TRBD2 (5 bases). Germline-derived CDR1 and CDR2 are SGHKS and YYEKEE (reference sequence). V lost 2 bases to trimming and J lost 2 bases, with 11 bases between them. CDR3 length: 14 amino acids.

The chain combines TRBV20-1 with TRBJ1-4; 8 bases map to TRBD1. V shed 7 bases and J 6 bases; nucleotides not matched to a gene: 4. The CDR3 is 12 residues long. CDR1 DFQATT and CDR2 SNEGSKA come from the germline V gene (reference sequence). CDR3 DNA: TGCAGTGGGTCACAGGGGGATGAAAAACTGTTTTTT. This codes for CSGSQGDEKLFF.

The DNA for the CDR3 is TGTGCCAGCAGTGAAAGAGGGGACAGGCTTCACTATGGCTACACCTTC. This gives the protein CASSERGDRLHYGYTF. The chain joins TRBV6-1 to TRBJ1-2, with 8 bases that match TRBD1. Germline CDR1 and CDR2: MNHNS and SASEGT. CDR3 length: 16 amino acids. Losses at the gene ends were 2 bases for V and 3 bases for J; bases not matched to a gene: 8.

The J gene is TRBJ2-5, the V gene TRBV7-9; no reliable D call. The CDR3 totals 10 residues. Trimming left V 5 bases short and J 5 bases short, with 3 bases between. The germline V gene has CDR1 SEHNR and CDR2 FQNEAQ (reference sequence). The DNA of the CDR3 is TGTGCCAGCAGCGGGGAGACCCAGTACTTC. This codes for CASSGETQYF.

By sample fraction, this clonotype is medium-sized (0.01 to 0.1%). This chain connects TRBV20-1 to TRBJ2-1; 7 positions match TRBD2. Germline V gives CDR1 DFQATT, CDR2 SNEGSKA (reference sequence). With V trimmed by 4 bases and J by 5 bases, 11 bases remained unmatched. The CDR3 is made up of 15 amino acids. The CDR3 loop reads CSAIWAGLPDNEQFF. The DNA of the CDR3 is TGCAGTGCTATATGGGCGGGACTACCAGACAATGAGCAGTTCTTC.

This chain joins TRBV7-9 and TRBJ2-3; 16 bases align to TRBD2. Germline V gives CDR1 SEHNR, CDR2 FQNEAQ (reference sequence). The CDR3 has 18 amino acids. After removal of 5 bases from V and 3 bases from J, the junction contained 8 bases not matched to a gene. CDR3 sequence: CASSLGLAGGPVTDTQYF. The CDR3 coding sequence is TGTGCCAGCAGCCTGGGACTAGCGGGAGGGCCCGTTACAGATACGCAGTATTTT.

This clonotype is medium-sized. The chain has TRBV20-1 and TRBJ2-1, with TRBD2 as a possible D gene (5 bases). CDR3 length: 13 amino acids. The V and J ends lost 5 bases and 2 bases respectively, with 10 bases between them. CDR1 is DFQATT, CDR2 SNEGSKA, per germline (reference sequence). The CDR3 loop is CSAWDSAYNEQFF. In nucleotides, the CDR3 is TGCAGTGCTTGGGATAGCGCCTACAATGAGCAGTTCTTC.

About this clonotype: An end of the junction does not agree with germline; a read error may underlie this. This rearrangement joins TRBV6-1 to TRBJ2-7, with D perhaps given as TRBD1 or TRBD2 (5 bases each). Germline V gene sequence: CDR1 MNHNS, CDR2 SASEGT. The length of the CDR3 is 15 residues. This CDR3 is CASSRSGAFSCEQYF. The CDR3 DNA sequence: TGTGCCAGCAGTCGATCCGGGGCCTTCTCCTGCGAGCAGTACTTC.